This note documents a single T cell receptor beta chain sequence. Its cognate antigen is unknown. The germline V gene encodes CDR1 MNHNS and CDR2 SASEGT. The CDR3 contains 14 residues. This sample stems from a study of T cells expressing NK-cell markers. About the study: It was sorted CD3+CD56-NKG2C+, CD3+CD56+NKG2C- and CD3+CD56+NKG2C+ T cells that provided the TCR beta repertoires.

TCRdb re-called the 5' RACE reads and shows each CDR3 protein once, DNA omitted. The sample totals approximately 460,000 distinct CDR3 sequences. Study-wide points: A few donors' CD3+CD56-NKG2C+ cells were dominated by the same clonotypes.

The sample comprised blood T cells: a sorted CD56 or NKG2C T cell subset, CD4+ or CD8+ T cells, or bulk PBMC T cells (not recorded which). The chain links TRBV6-1 to TRBJ1-1. The origin of this receptor is a woman aged 18 to 75 in good health. CDR3 amino acids: CASSRQAANTEAFF.